The T cell receptor (beta chain) under discussion was sequenced for a study of cytomegalovirus exposure and HLA in healthy donors. The PCR made use of 60 Vbeta and 13 Jbeta primers. Assay used: immunoSEQ multiplex PCR; TCRdb lists only in-frame clones, some missing. The sample lists 100,000 or so clones, 65% seen once, with 3% to 4% in the top ten. Germline V gene sequence: CDR1 SGHNT, CDR2 YYREEE (reference sequence). The length of the CDR3 is 15 residues. With V trimmed by 2 bases and J by 2 bases, 6 bases remained unmatched. This chain connects TRBV5-4 to TRBJ2-5; 7 bases are shared with TRBD1. This clonotype originated in a man aged 25 to 45 in good health and CMV-seropositive. Sequenced sample: PBMCs. As DNA, the CDR3 is TGTGCCAGCAGCTTTTACAGGGGCTTTCAAGAGACCCAGTACTTC. Its translation is CASSFYRGFQETQYF. Filled out from reference TRBV5-4 and TRBJ2-5, the complete variable domain reads ETGVTQSPTHLIKTRGQQVTLRCSSQSGHNTVSWYQQALGQGPQFIFQYYREEENGRGNFPPRFSGLQFPNYSSELNVNALELDDSALYLCASSFYRGFQETQYFGPGTRLLVL.